The 2 T cell receptor beta chains listed next were all sequenced from one sample in a study of T cell repertoires in cytomegalovirus infection. TCRdb called the reads again in MiXCR, with one record for every CDR3 protein. The sample includes around 740,000 distinct CDR3 sequences, 35% to 40% of them seen just once. The source material was PBMCs. Source of these receptors: a human donor in good health (CMV status not recorded). Some clones in this sample may be carry-over from other donors' samples.

This clonotype was found many times. The rearrangement joins TRBV6-1 to TRBJ2-1, with 7 nucleotides matching TRBD2. Germline assignment: CDR1 MNHNS and CDR2 SASEGT. This CDR3 has 16 amino acids. With V trimmed by 8 bases and J by 5 bases, 15 bases remained unmatched. CDR3 in DNA: TGTGCCAGCGACACTGGGTTCGGGGGGAGAGACAATGAGCAGTTCTTC. This gives the protein CASDTGFGGRDNEQFF.

A few counts support this clonotype. The chain has TRBV4-1 and TRBJ2-7; 9 positions match TRBD2. There are 16 residues in the CDR3. Trimming at V came to 0 bases and at J to 2 bases, leaving 5 bases not matched to a gene. The germline gives CDR1 MGHRA, CDR2 YSYEKL. Here the CDR3 reads CASSQEKRGGAYEQYF. Written as DNA, the CDR3 is TGCGCCAGCAGCCAAGAGAAGCGCGGGGGGGCCTACGAGCAGTACTTC.